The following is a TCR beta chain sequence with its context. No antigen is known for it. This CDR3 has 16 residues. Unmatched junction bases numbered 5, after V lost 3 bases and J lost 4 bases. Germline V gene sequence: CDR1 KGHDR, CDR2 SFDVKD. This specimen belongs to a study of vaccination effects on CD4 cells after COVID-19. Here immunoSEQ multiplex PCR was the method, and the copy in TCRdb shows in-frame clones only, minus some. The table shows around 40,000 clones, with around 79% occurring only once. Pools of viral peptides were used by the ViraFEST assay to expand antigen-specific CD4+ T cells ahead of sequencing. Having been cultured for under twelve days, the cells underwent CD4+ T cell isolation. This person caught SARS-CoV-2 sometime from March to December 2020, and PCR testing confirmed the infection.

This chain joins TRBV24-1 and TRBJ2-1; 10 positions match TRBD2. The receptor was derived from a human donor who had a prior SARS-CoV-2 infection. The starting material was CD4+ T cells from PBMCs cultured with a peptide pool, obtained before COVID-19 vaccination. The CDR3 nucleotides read TGTGCCACCAGTGATCGGAGCGGGAGGGCGTACAATGAGCAGTTCTTC. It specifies CATSDRSGRAYNEQFF.